The 28 T cell receptor beta chains given below trace back to one sample, sequenced in a study of regulatory T cells in long-lasting Graves disease. Investigators prepared the TCR beta libraries by applying iRepertoire HTBI primers and Arm-PCR of CDR3 regions. TCRdb used MiXCR to reprocess the multiplex PCR reads, holding one entry per CDR3 protein. The sample has roughly 400,000 distinct CDR3 sequences, about 20% seen once; the top ten hold under 25%. This sample's time point: persistent/refractory GD, antithyroid drugs over 5 years with positive TRAb. Construction of the TCR library relied on RNA isolated from PBMCs. Sequencing was performed on peripheral blood mononuclear cells (PBMCs), taken when the disease was refractory, from a patient treated with antithyroid drugs. All receptors derive from a female donor with Graves disease.

The V call is TRBV10-3, the J call TRBJ1-4, with D possibly being TRBD1 (5 bases). The CDR3 is 16 residues long. Germline CDR1 is ENHRY and CDR2 is SYGVKD. V shed 0 bases and J shed 0 bases, with 8 bases lying between them. The CDR3 loop reads CAISESGGATNEKLFF. CDR3 in DNA: TGTGCCATCAGTGAGTCGGGGGGAGCAACTAATGAAAAACTGTTTTTT.

This clonotype was counted a few times. The chain has TRBV30 and TRBJ1-1; D is unclear. CDR1 is GTSNPN, CDR2 SVGIG, per germline (reference sequence). V was clipped by 8 bases and J by 11 bases, with 12 bases between them. The CDR3 has 9 residues. The DNA for the CDR3 is TGTGCCGGTGAACTGGGGGCTTTCTTT. Translated, it gives CAGELGAFF.

This clonotype showed up many times. The genes are TRBV20-1 and TRBJ2-2; TRBD2 agrees at 11 bases. The CDR3 totals 15 residues. CDR1 is DFQATT and CDR2 is SNEGSKA in the germline V gene (reference sequence). Unmatched junction bases numbered 4, after V lost 3 bases and J lost 4 bases. The CDR3 sequence: CSARGTSGFTGELFF. The CDR3 coding sequence is TGCAGTGCTAGGGGGACTAGCGGCTTCACCGGGGAGCTGTTTTTT.

This chain uses TRBV10-3 with TRBJ1-3; no clear D gene. V was clipped by 3 bases and J by 0 bases, with 6 bases between them. The CDR3 is made up of 14 amino acids. Per germline, CDR1 ENHRY and CDR2 SYGVKD. CDR3 residues: CAISEAVSGNTIYF. CDR3 sequence (DNA): TGTGCCATCAGTGAAGCCGTCTCTGGAAACACCATATATTTT.

This clonotype was detected only a few times. This chain uses TRBV29-1 with TRBJ2-7; D possibly corresponds to TRBD2 (6 bases). Germline-derived CDR1 and CDR2 are SQVTM and ANQGSEA. CDR3 length: 14 residues. V lost 0 bases and J 4 bases, leaving 13 bases between the germline ends. The CDR3 loop is CSVEDPGDSYEQYF. CDR3 coding DNA: TGCAGCGTTGAAGATCCGGGAGATTCTTACGAGCAGTACTTC.

This clonotype appeared a few times. The chain joins TRBV5-1 to TRBJ2-2, with 10 nucleotides matching TRBD2. With 4 bases clipped from V and 0 bases from J, the junction kept 6 bases outside the gene matches. The germline V gene has CDR1 SGHRS and CDR2 YFSETQ. There are 17 residues in the CDR3. CDR3 sequence (DNA): TGCGCCAGCAGCCAGCGGACTAGCGGTGCGAACACCGGGGAGCTGTTTTTT. It specifies CASSQRTSGANTGELFF.

The rearrangement uses TRBV6-1 and TRBJ2-7, with D perhaps matching TRBD1 (6 bases). Trimming took 4 bases from V and 1 from J, leaving 14 bases between them. The CDR3 is made up of 15 amino acids. The germline CDR1 and CDR2 sequences are MNHNS and SASEGT. The CDR3 loop is CASSGPGQSSYEQYF. The CDR3 region has the DNA TGTGCCAGCAGTGGGCCTGGACAGAGTTCCTACGAGCAGTACTTC.

This clonotype was seen only a few times. A much larger clonotype is one base distant, so this may be a read error. The V gene is TRBV7-2, the J gene TRBJ2-7; D gene uncertain. Between the trimmed V and J ends, which lost 4 bases and 0 bases, there was a span of 7 bases. Germline V gives CDR1 SGHTA, CDR2 FQGNSA. The CDR3 covers 13 residues. This chain's CDR3 is CASSYSVSYEQYF. Here the CDR3 DNA reads TGTGCCAGCAGCTATTCCGTCTCCTACGAGCAGTACTTC. The full variable domain, rest sourced from reference TRBV7-2 and TRBJ2-7, is GAGVSQSPSNKVTEKGKDVELRCDPISGHTALYWYRQSLGQGLEFLIYFQGNSAPDKSGLPSDRFSAERTGGSVSTLTIQRTQQEDSAVYLCASSYSVSYEQYFGPGTRLTVT.

This clonotype turned up a few times. The chain combines TRBV20-1 with TRBJ2-6; no definite D call. CDR1 and CDR2 (germline): DFQATT, SNEGSKA (reference sequence). This CDR3 has 13 amino acids. CDR3 sequence (DNA): TGCAGCGCCCCCCAGTCTGGGGCCAACGTCCTGACTTTC. Residues: CSAPQSGANVLTF.

This clonotype was observed at least ten times. The chain is built from TRBV28 and TRBJ2-7, with D possibly being TRBD1 (5 bases). The CDR3 totals 11 residues. CDR1 is MDHEN and CDR2 is SYDVKM in the germline V gene. Trimming stripped 3 bases from V and 9 bases from J, with 9 bases between. This CDR3 is CASSFGAGQYF. The CDR3 region has the DNA TGTGCCAGCAGTTTTGGGGCAGGGCAGTACTTC. Combining the CDR3 with reference TRBV28 and TRBJ2-7 gives the whole variable domain DVKVTQSSRYLVKRTGEKVFLECVQDMDHENMFWYRQDPGLGLRLIYFSYDVKMKEKGDIPEGYSVSREKKERFSLILESASTNQTSMYLCASSFGAGQYFGPGTRLTVT.

This clonotype was found a few times. The rearrangement links TRBV2 to TRBJ2-1; TRBD1 or TRBD2 may be the D gene (5 bases each). V lost 7 bases, J lost 1 base, and 17 bases lay in between. The length of the CDR3 is 16 residues. The germline gives CDR1 SNHLY, CDR2 FYNNEI. Here the CDR3 DNA reads TGTGCCAGCATCCTCTATGAGGGGAGTTCCTACAATGAGCAGTTCTTC. This sequence encodes CASILYEGSSYNEQFF.

This clonotype was seen ten or more times. The V and J genes are TRBV7-8 and TRBJ1-5; D unresolved. This CDR3 comprises 12 residues. CDR1 and CDR2 (germline): SGHVS, FQNEAQ. The ends were cut back, 5 bases at V and 7 bases at J, with 9 bases in the middle. The CDR3 DNA is TGTGCCAGCAGCCCCCTTTTGCAGCCCCAGCATTTT. Protein product: CASSPLLQPQHF.

V usage is TRBV27 and J usage is TRBJ2-2; D assignment may be TRBD1 or TRBD2 (6 bases each). The CDR3 contains 18 residues. Germline V gives CDR1 MNHEY, CDR2 SMNVEV (reference sequence). V gave up 2 bases and J gave up 4 bases, with 20 bases separating them. The CDR3 here is CASSLRNREVLGTGELFF. In nucleotides, the CDR3 is TGTGCCAGCAGTTTAAGGAACAGGGAGGTATTAGGCACCGGGGAGCTGTTTTTT.

This clonotype was recorded once. CDR3 residues: CAWIGRNNSPLHF. The CDR3 DNA follows: TGTGCCTGGATCGGACGAAATAATTCACCCCTCCACTTT. This chain uses TRBV30 with TRBJ1-6; the D is unclear. The CDR3 is made up of 13 amino acids. In germline, CDR1 is GTSNPN, CDR2 SVGIG (reference sequence). Trimming removed 4 bases from V and 5 bases from J, with 9 bases in between. The complete variable domain, with remaining parts taken from reference TRBV30 and TRBJ1-6, reads SQTIHQWPATLVQPVGSPLSLECTVEGTSNPNLYWYRQAAGRGLQLLFYSVGIGQISSEVPQNLSASRPQDRQFILSSKKLLLSDSGFYLCAWIGRNNSPLHFGNGTRLTVT.

This clonotype has a handful of counts. The chain couples TRBV7-9 to TRBJ2-7, with D perhaps TRBD1 or TRBD2 (5 bases each). The CDR3 loop spans 15 amino acids. The germline V gene encodes CDR1 SEHNR and CDR2 FQNEAQ (reference sequence). V was clipped by 4 bases and J by 2 bases, with 15 bases between them. The CDR3 region has the DNA TGTGCCAGCAGCTCCAGGGAGTTGAGGACCTACGAGCAGTACTTC. It codes for CASSSRELRTYEQYF.

This clonotype was seen repeatedly, ten times or more. V is TRBV6-2 or TRBV6-3 and J is TRBJ1-1, with D possibly TRBD1 on 5 matching bases. This CDR3 spans 14 amino acids. CDR1 is MNHEY and CDR2 is SVGEGT in the germline V gene. The V and J ends lost 2 bases and 5 bases respectively, with 12 bases between them. CDR3 in DNA: TGTGCCAGCAGTTACCACAGGTTGTTAACTGAAGCTTTCTTT. Protein sequence: CASSYHRLLTEAFF.

This chain connects TRBV4-3 to TRBJ1-1; D is undetermined. The CDR3 consists of 14 residues. Germline CDR1 is LGHNA and CDR2 is YSLEER. Trimming shortened V by 0 bases and J by 5 bases, and 10 bases separated the two germline ends. CDR3: CASSQERVRTEAFF. The DNA of the CDR3 is TGCGCCAGCAGCCAAGAAAGGGTAAGAACTGAAGCTTTCTTT.

This clonotype appeared many times. J is TRBJ2-7 and V is TRBV28; 8 bases align to TRBD1. Germline V gene lookup returns CDR1 MDHEN and CDR2 SYDVKM. The CDR3 is made up of 13 amino acids. V dropped 6 bases and J dropped 7; count of bases not matched to a gene: 8. This chain's CDR3 is CASSTTGAWEQYF. CDR3 DNA sequence: TGTGCCAGCAGCACGACAGGGGCCTGGGAGCAGTACTTC.

This clonotype was counted ten times or more. This chain joins TRBV6-1 and TRBJ1-1; no clear D. In germline, CDR1 is MNHNS, CDR2 SASEGT. The CDR3 extends over 18 amino acids. Trimming left V 8 bases short and J 0 bases short, with 25 bases between. This chain's CDR3 is CASLQLPVRIDLNTEAFF. The CDR3 nucleotides read TGTGCCAGCCTTCAGTTACCCGTTCGCATAGATTTGAACACTGAAGCTTTCTTT.

Comments on this clonotype: Being one base from a much bigger clone, this may be a read error. The chain recombines TRBV6-2 or TRBV6-3 with TRBJ2-5; 7 positions match TRBD1. Germline V gene lookup returns CDR1 MNHEY and CDR2 SVGEGT. The CDR3 spans 14 residues. The junction had 7 bases not matched to a gene; V was cut back by 8 bases and J by 1 base. CDR3 protein: CASGTGQVQETQYF. CDR3 sequence (DNA): TGTGCCAGCGGGACCGGACAGGTCCAAGAGACCCAGTACTTC.

The chain uses TRBV20-1 and TRBJ2-3, with TRBD2 identical over 7 bases. This CDR3 spans 16 amino acids. The J segment lost 6 bases and the V segment lost 6 bases, leaving 18 bases of the junction unmatched. The germline gives CDR1 DFQATT, CDR2 SNEGSKA (reference sequence). For the CDR3, the DNA is TGCAGTGCCACCCCCCCTAGCGGCAGGTTAATCGATACGCAGTATTTT. It codes for CSATPPSGRLIDTQYF.

This clonotype was counted a few times. This chain connects TRBV28 to TRBJ2-7, with D maybe TRBD2 (6 bases). This CDR3 has 15 amino acids. V dropped 2 bases and J dropped 2 bases, with 13 bases sitting between them. Germline V gene sequence: CDR1 MDHEN, CDR2 SYDVKM. The CDR3 DNA reads TGTGCCAGCAGTTTAAGGGGCGGGATGGCCTACGAGCAGTACTTC. It encodes CASSLRGGMAYEQYF.

In this sample, this clonotype turned up many times. V is TRBV7-2 and J is TRBJ2-7, with TRBD1 matching over 9 bases. The CDR3 spans 15 residues. Germline lookup yields CDR1 SGHTA and CDR2 FQGNSA. J was trimmed by 6 bases and V by 6 bases; bases with no gene match: 12. In nucleotides, the CDR3 is TGTGCCAGCAGACAAACAGGGGGCTTCGGGTCCGAGCAGTACTTC. Amino acid sequence: CASRQTGGFGSEQYF.

This clonotype was counted many times. V usage is TRBV7-8 and J usage is TRBJ1-1; no definite D call. The CDR3 loop spans 15 amino acids. V was cut by 1 base and J by 5 bases, with 14 bases left in between. CDR1 SGHVS and CDR2 FQNEAQ come from the germline V gene. CDR3 nucleotide sequence: TGTGCCAGCAGCTTAGGCTCCCGGGTGGGGACTGAAGCTTTCTTT. It translates to CASSLGSRVGTEAFF.

This clonotype was counted at least ten times. The chain uses TRBV10-1 and TRBJ2-2; D uncertain. The CDR3 extends over 13 amino acids. Germline V gene lookup returns CDR1 WNHNN and CDR2 SYGVQD (reference sequence). V was shortened by 5 bases and J by 7 bases, with 11 bases between the two germline ends. Here the CDR3 DNA reads TGCGCCAGCAGTCCCACCTTCGGCGGGGAGCTGTTTTTT. It translates to CASSPTFGGELFF.

The V and J genes are TRBV28 and TRBJ1-3; the D is unclear. Trimming took 6 bases from V and 1 from J, leaving 10 bases between them. Germline V gene data show CDR1 as MDHEN and CDR2 as SYDVKM. There are 14 residues in the CDR3. In DNA form, the CDR3 reads TGTGCCAGCAGCCAAGGGCCATCTGGAAACACCATATATTTT. It codes for CASSQGPSGNTIYF.

The chain carries TRBV19 and TRBJ2-2; D is ambiguous. V lost 8 bases and J 1 base, leaving 8 bases between the germline ends. Germline lookup yields CDR1 LNHDA and CDR2 SQIVND (reference sequence). The CDR3 has 13 amino acids. The CDR3 nucleotides are TGTGCCAGTGGCGTCAGGAACACCGGGGAGCTGTTTTTT. This encodes CASGVRNTGELFF.

Only a few counts were recorded for this clonotype. The chain links TRBV9 to TRBJ2-5; D is ambiguous. V lost 0 bases and J lost 3, with 9 bases in between. Germline CDR1 SGDLS, CDR2 YYNGEE. The CDR3 runs 14 residues. CDR3 loop: CASSVGGSKETQYF. CDR3 bases: TGTGCCAGCAGCGTAGGAGGCAGTAAAGAGACCCAGTACTTC.